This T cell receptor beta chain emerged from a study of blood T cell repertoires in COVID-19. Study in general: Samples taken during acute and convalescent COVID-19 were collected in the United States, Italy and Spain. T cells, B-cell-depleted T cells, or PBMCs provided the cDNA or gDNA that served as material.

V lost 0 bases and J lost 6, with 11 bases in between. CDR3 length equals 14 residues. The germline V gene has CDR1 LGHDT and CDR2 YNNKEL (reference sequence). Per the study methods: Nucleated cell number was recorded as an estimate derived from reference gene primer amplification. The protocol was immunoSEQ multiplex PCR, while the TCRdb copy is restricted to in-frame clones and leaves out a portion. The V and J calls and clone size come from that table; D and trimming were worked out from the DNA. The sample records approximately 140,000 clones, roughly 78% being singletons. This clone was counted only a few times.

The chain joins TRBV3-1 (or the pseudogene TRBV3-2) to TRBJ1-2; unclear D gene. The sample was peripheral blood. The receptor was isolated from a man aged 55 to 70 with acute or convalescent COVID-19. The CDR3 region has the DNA TGTGCCAGCAGCCAAGACCTCCCGAGGAATGGCTACACCTTC. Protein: CASSQDLPRNGYTF.